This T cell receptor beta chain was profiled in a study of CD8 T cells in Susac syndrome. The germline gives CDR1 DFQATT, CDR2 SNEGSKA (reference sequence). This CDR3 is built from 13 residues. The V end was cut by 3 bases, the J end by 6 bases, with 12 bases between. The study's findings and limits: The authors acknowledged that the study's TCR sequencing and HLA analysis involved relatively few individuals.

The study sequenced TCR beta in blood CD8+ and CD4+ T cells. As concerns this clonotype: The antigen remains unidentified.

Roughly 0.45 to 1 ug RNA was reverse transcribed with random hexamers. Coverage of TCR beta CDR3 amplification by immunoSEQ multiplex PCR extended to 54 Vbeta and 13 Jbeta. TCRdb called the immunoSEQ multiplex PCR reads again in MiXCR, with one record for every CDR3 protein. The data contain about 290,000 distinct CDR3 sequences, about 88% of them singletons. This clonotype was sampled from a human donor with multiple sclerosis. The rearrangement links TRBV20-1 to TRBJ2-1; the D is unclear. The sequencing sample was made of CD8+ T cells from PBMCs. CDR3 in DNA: TGCAGTGCTAGTCTGGCAGCCCTCAATGAGCAGTTCTTC. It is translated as CSASLAALNEQFF.